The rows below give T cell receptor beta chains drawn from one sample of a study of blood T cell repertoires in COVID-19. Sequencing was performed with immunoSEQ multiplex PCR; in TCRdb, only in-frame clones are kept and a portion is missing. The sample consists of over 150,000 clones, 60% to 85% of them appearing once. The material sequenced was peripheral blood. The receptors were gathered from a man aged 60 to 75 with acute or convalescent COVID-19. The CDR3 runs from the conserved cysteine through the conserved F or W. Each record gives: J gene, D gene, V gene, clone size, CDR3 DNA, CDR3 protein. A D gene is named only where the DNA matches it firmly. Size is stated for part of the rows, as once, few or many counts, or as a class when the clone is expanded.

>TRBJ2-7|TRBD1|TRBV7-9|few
TGTGCCAGCAGTTTTCCGGGACAGATACCATCCTACGAGCAGTACTTC
CASSFPGQIPSYEQYF
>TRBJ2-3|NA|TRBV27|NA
TGTGCCAGCAGTCCAGGGACAACTAGCACAGATACGCAGTATTTT
CASSPGTTSTDTQYF
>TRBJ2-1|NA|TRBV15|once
TGTGCCACCAGCAGAGATTATCCAGGGGTGGGTGAGCAGTTCTTC
CATSRDYPGVGEQFF
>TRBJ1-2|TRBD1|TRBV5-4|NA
TGTGCCAGCAGCTTGGCAGACAGGGACGCCTATGGCTACACCTTC
CASSLADRDAYGYTF
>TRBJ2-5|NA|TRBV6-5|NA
TGTGCCAGCAGTTACTCGATACCAGGGGGGATTGAGACCCAGTACTTC
CASSYSIPGGIETQYF
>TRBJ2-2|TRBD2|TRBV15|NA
TGTGCCACCGCCACTGGACTAGCGGCGAACACCGGGGAGCTGTTTTTT
CATATGLAANTGELFF
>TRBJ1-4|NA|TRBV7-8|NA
TGTGCCAGCAGCTTCTCCGAAAAACTGTTTTTT
CASSFSEKLFF
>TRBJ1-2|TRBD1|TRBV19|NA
TGTGCCAGTAGGAAACCCGGGACAGGGGATCGTGGCTACACCTTC
CASRKPGTGDRGYTF
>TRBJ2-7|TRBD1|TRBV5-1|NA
TGCGCCAGCAGCCAGGGACAGCCAGCATCCTACGAGCAGTACTTC
CASSQGQPASYEQYF
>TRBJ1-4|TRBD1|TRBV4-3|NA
TGCGCCAGCAGCCCGGGACAGGGGAAGGAAAAACTGTTTTTT
CASSPGQGKEKLFF
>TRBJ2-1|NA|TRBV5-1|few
TGCGCCAGCAGCGTACTAGGGGGCTCCTACAATGAGCAGTTCTTC
CASSVLGGSYNEQFF
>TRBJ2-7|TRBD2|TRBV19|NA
TGTGCCAGTAGTCGCGGACTAGCGGGGAGCTCCTACGAGCAGTACTTC
CASSRGLAGSSYEQYF
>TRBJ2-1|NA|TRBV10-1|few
TGCGCCAGCAGTGACAGGGTATCCTACAATGAGCAGTTCTTC
CASSDRVSYNEQFF
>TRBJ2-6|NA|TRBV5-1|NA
TGCGCCAGCAGCTTGCAGCTCGGGTCTGGGGCCAACGTCCTGACTTTC
CASSLQLGSGANVLTF
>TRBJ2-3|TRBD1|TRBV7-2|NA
TGTGCCAGCAGCACTCGGGACAGCGTCTTTTTCACAGATACGCAGTATTTT
CASSTRDSVFFTDTQYF
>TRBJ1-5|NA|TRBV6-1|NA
TGTGCCAGCAGTGAAACAAATAGCAATCAGCCCCAGCATTTT
CASSETNSNQPQHF
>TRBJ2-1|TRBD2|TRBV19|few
TGTGCCAGTACGTCCCAAGCGGGGGGGCCCAATGAGCAGTTCTTC
CASTSQAGGPNEQFF
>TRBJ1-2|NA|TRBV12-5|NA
TGTGCTAGTGGTTTGCCCTCTCCGACAGGCCTCGGGGGCTACACCTTC
CASGLPSPTGLGGYTF
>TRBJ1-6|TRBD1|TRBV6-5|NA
TGTGCCAGCAGCCGACAGGGCTATAATTCACCCCTCCACTTT
CASSRQGYNSPLHF
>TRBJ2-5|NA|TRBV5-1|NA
TGCGCCAGCAGCACCGGACAGCCGTACCAAGAGACCCAGTACTTC
CASSTGQPYQETQYF
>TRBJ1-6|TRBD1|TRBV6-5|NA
TGTGCCAGCAGTTCAGTCCCGGGACAGGGGGGTTCACCCCTCCACTTT
CASSSVPGQGGSPLHF
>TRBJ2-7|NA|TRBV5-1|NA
TGCGCCAGCACCCCCCTTAACACCTACGAGCAGTACTTC
CASTPLNTYEQYF
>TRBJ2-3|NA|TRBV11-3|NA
TGTGCCAGCAGCTTGGGGCGCTTTGATACGCAGTATTTT
CASSLGRFDTQYF
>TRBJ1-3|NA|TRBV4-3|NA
TGCGCCAGCAGCCTTTTAGTTGTTGGAAACACCATATATTTT
CASSLLVVGNTIYF
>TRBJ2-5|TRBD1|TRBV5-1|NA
TGCGCCAGCAGCCGTGCTGGACAGGGGGCTTGGGAGACCCAGTACTTC
CASSRAGQGAWETQYF
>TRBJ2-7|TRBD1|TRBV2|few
TGTGCCAGCAGCTGGGACAGCTCCTACGAGCAGTACTTC
CASSWDSSYEQYF
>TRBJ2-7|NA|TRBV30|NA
TGTGCCTGGAGGCCGACCGGGTTACGCTCCTACGAGCAGTACTTC
CAWRPTGLRSYEQYF
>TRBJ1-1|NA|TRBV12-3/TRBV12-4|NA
TGTGCCAGCAGTTTAGGGCCTGAAGCTTTCTTT
CASSLGPEAFF
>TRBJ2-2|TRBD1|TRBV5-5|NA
TGTGCCAGCAGCTTACGACAGGGGACGAACACCGGGGAGCTGTTTTTT
CASSLRQGTNTGELFF
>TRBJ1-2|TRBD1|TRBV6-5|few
TGTGCCAGCGCACCGGGACAGGGGGTCTATGGCTACACCTTC
CASAPGQGVYGYTF
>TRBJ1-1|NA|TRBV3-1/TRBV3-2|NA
TGTGCCAGCAGCCCCTCTCAAACAGGGTGGAGAGCTTTCTTT
CASSPSQTGWRAFF
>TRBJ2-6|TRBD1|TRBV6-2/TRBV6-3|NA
TGTGCCAGCAGTTACTCGATCTGGCCGACAGGGGGCTCAGGGGCCAACGTCCTGACTTTC
CASSYSIWPTGGSGANVLTF
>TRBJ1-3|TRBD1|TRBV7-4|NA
TGTGCCAGCAGCTTCCTGGACAGGGGAATATCTTCTGGAAACACCATATATTTT
CASSFLDRGISSGNTIYF
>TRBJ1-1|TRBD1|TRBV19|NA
TGTGCCAGTAGTTCCGGGACAGGCGAAAACACTGAAGCTTTCTTT
CASSSGTGENTEAFF
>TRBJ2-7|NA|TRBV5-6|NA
TGTGCCAGCAGCTTGGCACAGGGATCCGAGCAGTACTTC
CASSLAQGSEQYF
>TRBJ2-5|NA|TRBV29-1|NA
TGCAGCGTAAGCGACAGCCAAGAGACCCAGTACTTC
CSVSDSQETQYF
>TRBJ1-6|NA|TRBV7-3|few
TGTGCCAGCAGTGCGGGATATAATTCACCCCTCCACTTT
CASSAGYNSPLHF
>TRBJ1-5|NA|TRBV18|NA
TGTGCCAGCTCAGCAGGGTTAGGCAATCAGCCCCAGCATTTT
CASSAGLGNQPQHF
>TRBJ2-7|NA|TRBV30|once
TGTGCCTACGGTCTTTACGAGCAGTACTTC
CAYGLYEQYF
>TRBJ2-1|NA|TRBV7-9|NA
TGTGCCAGCAGCTTAGGAGTTGGCAATGAGCAGTTCTTC
CASSLGVGNEQFF
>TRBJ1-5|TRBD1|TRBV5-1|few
TGCGCCAGCAGCTTGGGGTCACAGGGGAGCAATCAGCCCCAGCATTTT
CASSLGSQGSNQPQHF
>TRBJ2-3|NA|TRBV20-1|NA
TGCAGCCCAGGGGGCACAGATACGCAGTATTTT
CSPGGTDTQYF
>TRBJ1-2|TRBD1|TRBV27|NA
TGTGCCAGCAGTTTAGGGGCAGGGGGGTGGTATGGCTACACCTTC
CASSLGAGGWYGYTF
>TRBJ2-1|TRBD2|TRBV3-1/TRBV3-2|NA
TGTGCCAGCAGCTACGGGACTAGCGGTGAGCAGTTCTTC
CASSYGTSGEQFF
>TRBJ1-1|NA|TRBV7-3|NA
TGTGCCAGCAGCTTAAAGGGCCGGACACCGATGAACACTGAAGCTTTCTTT
CASSLKGRTPMNTEAFF